These 19 T cell receptor beta chains came from one sample sequenced in a study of blood T cell repertoires in COVID-19. Only in-frame clones appear in the TCRdb table, and some are missing; sequencing was by immunoSEQ multiplex PCR. The sample has roughly 100,000 clones, 79% seen once. The sample taken for sequencing was peripheral blood. The receptors here all came from a woman aged 80 or over with active or convalescent COVID-19.

This clone has only one observation. This chain uses TRBV7-2 with TRBJ2-7; D gene unclear. This CDR3 contains 14 residues. CDR1 is SGHTA, CDR2 FQGNSA, per germline. V dropped 5 bases and J dropped 3 bases, with 14 bases sitting between them. CDR3: CASSPDIFVYEQYF. The CDR3 DNA reads TGTGCCAGCAGCCCAGACATCTTTGTCTACGAGCAGTACTTC.

The chain couples TRBV11-1 to TRBJ1-2, with 7 bases matching TRBD1. There are 13 residues in the CDR3. Looked up from germline, CDR1 is SGHAT and CDR2 is FQDESV (reference sequence). The junction had 9 bases not matched to a gene; V was cut back by 6 bases and J by 8 bases. CDR3 residues: CASSPGQAQGYTF. CDR3 in DNA: TGTGCCAGCAGTCCCGGACAGGCGCAAGGCTACACCTTC.

The rearrangement joins TRBV6-4 to TRBJ2-7, with 9 bases lining up with TRBD1. Losses at the gene ends were 8 bases for V and 3 bases for J; bases not matched to a gene: 20. CDR3 length: 18 amino acids. Germline CDR1 and CDR2: MRHNA and SNTAGT. CDR3 nucleotide sequence: TGTGCCAGCGGGTGGGACAGGGTCAGTCGAAGCGCATACTACGAGCAGTACTTC. Encoded protein: CASGWDRVSRSAYYEQYF.

The chain is built from TRBV28 and TRBJ2-6, with 8 bases lining up with TRBD1. Germline trimming cut 7 bases from V and 12 bases from J; bases unmatched to any gene: 8. The CDR3 runs to 13 residues. Looked up from germline, CDR1 is MDHEN and CDR2 is SYDVKM. This chain's CDR3 is CASTPGQGFVLTF. The CDR3 DNA sequence: TGTGCCAGCACCCCCGGACAGGGTTTCGTCCTGACTTTC. Combining the CDR3 with reference TRBV28 and TRBJ2-6 gives the whole variable domain DVKVTQSSRYLVKRTGEKVFLECVQDMDHENMFWYRQDPGLGLRLIYFSYDVKMKEKGDIPEGYSVSREKKERFSLILESASTNQTSMYLCASTPGQGFVLTFGAGSRLTVL.

In its sample, this clone was seen once. This chain uses TRBV2 with TRBJ1-1; the D is unclear. CDR1 is SNHLY and CDR2 is FYNNEI in the germline V gene. V shed 5 bases and J shed 0 bases, with 10 bases lying between them. CDR3 size: 14 residues. CDR3 region: CASSPARMNTEAFF. The DNA of the CDR3 is TGTGCCAGCAGTCCGGCCAGGATGAACACTGAAGCTTTCTTT.

The V gene is TRBV29-1, the J gene TRBJ1-2; a possible D gene is TRBD1 (5 bases). Trimming removed 7 bases from V and 8 bases from J, with 17 bases in between. CDR1 is SQVTM, CDR2 ANQGSEA, per germline. CDR3 size: 12 residues. CDR3 residues: CSDLQDRTGYTF. In DNA form, the CDR3 reads TGCAGCGACCTACAGGACCGGACCGGCTACACCTTC.

The gene calls are TRBV9 and TRBJ2-1, with TRBD2 as a possible D gene (6 bases). CDR3 length equals 15 residues. Trimming removed 3 bases at V and 5 bases at J, with 15 bases between. Germline assignment: CDR1 SGDLS and CDR2 YYNGEE. CDR3 DNA: TGTGCCAGCAGCGCCACGGGGCGGGGCCACAATGAGCAGTTCTTC. This sequence encodes CASSATGRGHNEQFF.

The chain joins TRBV28 to TRBJ2-7, with 13 bases lining up with TRBD2. Germline assignment: CDR1 MDHEN and CDR2 SYDVKM. This CDR3 spans 21 amino acids. With 4 bases clipped from V and 0 bases from J, the junction kept 18 bases outside the gene matches. This CDR3 is CASSSGRQTGLAGKSSYEQYF. The CDR3 DNA follows: TGTGCCAGCAGTTCCGGGAGACAGACGGGACTAGCGGGGAAGAGCTCCTACGAGCAGTACTTC.

The gene calls are TRBV2 and TRBJ1-5, with 7 bases that match TRBD1. The CDR3 extends over 14 amino acids. CDR1 and CDR2 from the germline V gene are SNHLY and FYNNEI. V lost 6 bases and J lost 10; bases outside the gene matches: 12. CDR3 region: CASRPRTGQGPQHF. The CDR3 coding sequence is TGTGCCAGCAGGCCCCGGACAGGCCAGGGCCCCCAGCATTTT.

This clone was counted between two and nine times. The chain recombines TRBV20-1 with TRBJ2-6; D perhaps matches TRBD1 (6 bases). V gave up 3 bases and J gave up 0 bases, with 27 bases separating them. Per germline, CDR1 DFQATT and CDR2 SNEGSKA (reference sequence). This CDR3 has 21 amino acids. CDR3 amino acids: CSASSRDRRYGGLSGANVLTF. The CDR3 nucleotides are TGCAGTGCTAGTTCCAGGGACCGCCGGTATGGGGGCCTCTCTGGGGCCAACGTCCTGACTTTC.

The CDR3 sequence: CASSKGQQETQYF. CDR3 DNA: TGTGCCAGCAGCAAAGGACAACAAGAGACCCAGTACTTC. The chain recombines TRBV5-4 with TRBJ2-5; D perhaps matches TRBD1 (5 bases). The V gene lost 4 bases and the J gene lost 2 bases, with 9 bases spanning the gap. The CDR3 spans 13 residues. Germline values: CDR1 SGHNT, CDR2 YYREEE (reference sequence).

CDR3 DNA sequence: TGTGCCAGCAGCTTAAGTGGACTCAGCGAGGATGAGCAGTTCTTC. The encoded protein is CASSLSGLSEDEQFF. This chain connects TRBV7-3 to TRBJ2-1, with a weak D call TRBD2 (5 bases). The V gene lost 1 base and the J gene lost 8 bases, with 15 bases spanning the gap. Germline values: CDR1 SGHTA, CDR2 FQGTGA. The CDR3 runs to 15 residues.

This clone was seen a handful of times. The CDR3 nucleotides read TGTGCCATCAGTGAGCGGTCGGGGGGAAACTATGGCTACACCTTC. This translates into CAISERSGGNYGYTF. J is TRBJ1-2 and V is TRBV10-3, with TRBD1 as a possible D gene (5 bases). The CDR3 is made up of 15 amino acids. V was pared by 2 bases and J by 2 bases, with 12 bases between. Germline lookup yields CDR1 ENHRY and CDR2 SYGVKD.

The rearrangement links TRBV10-3 to TRBJ2-1; D gene ambiguous. This CDR3 has 14 residues. Trimming stripped 5 bases from V and 0 bases from J, with 8 bases between. CDR1 and CDR2 (germline): ENHRY, SYGVKD. CDR3 protein: CAISHSSSYNEQFF. As DNA, the CDR3 is TGTGCCATCAGTCATTCTAGCTCCTACAATGAGCAGTTCTTC.

The chain joins TRBV5-4 to TRBJ2-1, with TRBD2 identical over 11 bases. J gave up 7 bases and V 3 bases, and 6 bases lay outside the gene matches. The CDR3 has 15 residues. Germline lookup yields CDR1 SGHNT and CDR2 YYREEE (reference sequence). DNA of the CDR3: TGTGCCAGCAGCTCCTTAGCGGGAGGGGCTAATGAGCAGTTCTTC. It translates to CASSSLAGGANEQFF.

This chain connects TRBV7-2 to TRBJ2-5; TRBD2 agrees at 12 bases. The CDR3 sequence is 19 residues long. Germline-derived CDR1 and CDR2 are SGHTA and FQGNSA. The V and J ends lost 3 bases and 3 bases, in that order; junction bases with no gene match: 14. The CDR3 loop is CASSFVRFRASGREETQYF. The CDR3 bases are TGTGCCAGCAGCTTTGTGCGGTTCAGGGCTAGCGGGAGGGAAGAGACCCAGTACTTC. Filled out from reference TRBV7-2 and TRBJ2-5, the complete variable domain reads GAGVSQSPSNKVTEKGKDVELRCDPISGHTALYWYRQSLGQGLEFLIYFQGNSAPDKSGLPSDRFSAERTGGSVSTLTIQRTQQEDSAVYLCASSFVRFRASGREETQYFGPGTRLLVL.

This chain uses TRBV5-4 with TRBJ2-3; D may be TRBD1 (5 bases). V was clipped by 4 bases and J by 5 bases, with 14 bases between them. Looked up from germline, CDR1 is SGHNT and CDR2 is YYREEE (reference sequence). The CDR3 loop spans 14 amino acids. The CDR3 sequence is CASSPGLGEDTQYF. CDR3 sequence (DNA): TGTGCCAGCAGCCCCGGGTTAGGGGAAGATACGCAGTATTTT.

This sequence joins TRBV6-5 and TRBJ1-4, with 9 bases matching TRBD1. Trimming cost V 2 bases and J 6 bases; bases outside gene matches: 4. CDR3 length: 15 amino acids. CDR1 MNHEY and CDR2 SVGAGI come from the germline V gene. CDR3 bases: TGTGCCAGCAGTTACACAGGGGGCAGTGATGAAAAACTGTTTTTT. Protein: CASSYTGGSDEKLFF.

V gene TRBV7-8 combines with J gene TRBJ2-5; 14 bases agree with TRBD2. V was pared by 5 bases and J by 3 bases, with 5 bases of the junction left unmatched. Germline V gene lookup returns CDR1 SGHVS and CDR2 FQNEAQ. This CDR3 is 16 amino acids long. The CDR3 DNA reads TGTGCCAGCAGCCCAAGACTAGCGGGAGGGAAAGAGACCCAGTACTTC. This encodes CASSPRLAGGKETQYF. Variable domain in full (rest from reference TRBV7-8 and TRBJ2-5): GAGVSQSPRYKVAKRGQDVALRCDPISGHVSLFWYQQALGQGPEFLTYFQNEAQLDKSGLPSDRFFAERPEGSVSTLKIQRTQQEDSAVYLCASSPRLAGGKETQYFGPGTRLLVL.